Included here is one T cell receptor (beta chain) sequence, with context. Antigen: not known. Sequencing was performed with immunoSEQ multiplex PCR; in TCRdb, only in-frame clones are kept and a portion is missing. The table shows 350,000 to 500,000 clones, with around 91% occurring only once. Treatment of the sample: some 20 received Ad26.COV2.S at low or high dose, single or two shots; 5 received placebo; per-sample allocation not given. Repertoires come from day 63 after the first vaccine or placebo injection. In Boston, an adult donor aged 18-55 years took part. The sample originates from a study of Ad26.COV2.S vaccination and SARS-CoV-2 variants. Study details: Once or twice, 56 days apart, Ad26.COV2.S was delivered intramuscularly.

Study-wide findings and caveats: Non-spike TCR breadth was similar in vaccine and placebo recipients. Spike-specific TCR breadth ran higher among vaccine recipients than placebo recipients.

Specimen: peripheral blood, collected in a trial of Ad26.COV2.S vaccine versus placebo. The TCR sequence derives from a person between 18 and 65 years old who received the Ad26.COV2.S COVID-19 vaccine or a placebo.

CDR3 sequence reads: CASSLLAGGHGGEQFF. CDR3 nucleotide sequence: TGTGCCAGTAGTTTGTTAGCGGGAGGGCATGGGGGTGAGCAGTTCTTC. V and J are TRBV19 and TRBJ2-1; 11 bases fit TRBD2. This CDR3 region has 16 residues. Germline V gene data show CDR1 as LNHDA and CDR2 as SQIVND (reference sequence). The trim removed 5 bases at V and 9 bases at J, leaving 12 bases unmatched.